The 4 T cell receptor beta chains listed next were all sequenced from one sample in a study of blood T cell repertoires in COVID-19. Some clones are missing from TCRdb's copy, which holds only in-frame ones; the method was immunoSEQ multiplex PCR. The table includes roughly 200,000 clones, more than 70% detected once. Sequencing input: peripheral blood. Source of these receptors: a young woman with acute or convalescent COVID-19.

CDR3 coding DNA: TGTGCCAGCAGCCCGCTGCGCCAAGAGACCCAGTACTTC. This gives the protein CASSPLRQETQYF. This chain connects TRBV6-5 to TRBJ2-5; D is ambiguous. The CDR3 extends over 13 amino acids. Germline loops: CDR1 MNHEY, CDR2 SVGAGI. The germline V and J ends were trimmed by 6 bases and 1 base, with 9 bases remaining between them.

In this sample, this clone turned up a few times. The V gene is TRBV27, the J gene TRBJ1-6; D gene unclear. V gave up 3 bases and J gave up 6 bases, with 9 bases separating them. There are 14 residues in the CDR3. Germline CDR1 MNHEY, CDR2 SMNVEV (reference sequence). The CDR3 reads CASSLLQTNSPLHF. CDR3 sequence (DNA): TGTGCCAGCAGTTTGCTACAGACTAATTCACCCCTCCACTTT.

The chain recombines TRBV28 with TRBJ1-6, with TRBD1 matching over 10 bases. Germline V gives CDR1 MDHEN, CDR2 SYDVKM. The length of the CDR3 is 15 residues. V trimming: 6 bases; J trimming: 4 bases; junction bases outside the gene matches: 3. The CDR3 loop reads CASSPDRGYNSPLHF. The DNA for the CDR3 is TGTGCCAGCAGCCCGGACAGGGGGTATAATTCACCCCTCCACTTT.

CDR3 bases: TGCGCCAGCAGCATAGGACAGGGGGGCGAGCAGTACTTC. It encodes CASSIGQGGEQYF. The chain couples TRBV5-1 to TRBJ2-7, with 10 bases fitting TRBD1. CDR1 SGHRS and CDR2 YFSETQ come from the germline V gene. The CDR3 spans 13 residues. The V segment lost 4 bases and the J segment 6 bases; nucleotides outside the gene matches: 4.